The rows below give T cell receptor beta chains drawn from one sample of a study of shared clonotypes between healthy human individuals. Generated by immunoSEQ multiplex PCR, the TCRdb table keeps only in-frame clones and is missing some. The table has roughly 2,000,000 clones, 93% seen once. Sequenced material: naive CD8+ T cells from PBMCs. All receptors come from a man aged 18-30 years in good health. Some clones in this sample may be carry-over from other donors' samples. Each CDR3 is given with its conserved first and last residue. Each record gives: CDR3 protein, CDR3 DNA, V gene, D gene, clone size, J gene. D genes are given only for firm matches. Clone size is given for some rows only: seen once, a few or many times, or a class if the clone is expanded.

CDR3 protein: CASRTRDQERFTEAFF
CDR3 DNA: TGCGCCAGCAGAACCCGGGACCAAGAGAGATTCACTGAAGCTTTCTTT
V gene: TRBV5-1
D gene: NA
clone size: NA
J gene: TRBJ1-1

CDR3 protein: CASSQDRLYTEAFF
CDR3 DNA: TGCGCCAGCAGCCAAGATCGGCTGTACACTGAAGCTTTCTTT
V gene: TRBV4-3
D gene: NA
clone size: NA
J gene: TRBJ1-1

CDR3 protein: CASTKLGTYSYGYTF
CDR3 DNA: TGTGCCAGCACCAAACTGGGGACCTATAGCTATGGCTACACCTTC
V gene: TRBV28
D gene: NA
clone size: once
J gene: TRBJ1-2

CDR3 protein: CASSQDRTAYNEQFF
CDR3 DNA: TGTGCCAGCAGCCAGGATCGGACAGCCTACAATGAGCAGTTCTTC
V gene: TRBV6-5
D gene: NA
clone size: NA
J gene: TRBJ2-1

CDR3 protein: CASSEDRGNTGELFF
CDR3 DNA: TGCGCCAGCTCCGAGGACAGGGGGAACACCGGGGAGCTGTTTTTT
V gene: TRBV4-3
D gene: TRBD1
clone size: NA
J gene: TRBJ2-2

CDR3 protein: CASSPQRGFRAGLNTGELFF
CDR3 DNA: TGCGCCAGCAGCCCCCAACGGGGTTTTAGAGCGGGCCTGAACACCGGGGAGCTGTTTTTT
V gene: TRBV5-1
D gene: NA
clone size: NA
J gene: TRBJ2-2

CDR3 protein: CASSLAGRWLAGYVETQYF
CDR3 DNA: TGTGCCAGCAGCTTAGCCGGCAGATGGCTAGCGGGTTACGTGGAGACCCAGTACTTC
V gene: TRBV7-7
D gene: TRBD2
clone size: NA
J gene: TRBJ2-5

CDR3 protein: CASSRLRNEQFF
CDR3 DNA: TGTGCCAGTAGTCGACTCCGCAATGAGCAGTTCTTC
V gene: TRBV19
D gene: NA
clone size: NA
J gene: TRBJ2-1

CDR3 protein: CASSPPWSDEQYF
CDR3 DNA: TGTGCCAGCAGCCCCCCCTGGAGTGACGAGCAGTACTTC
V gene: TRBV7-9
D gene: NA
clone size: NA
J gene: TRBJ2-7

CDR3 protein: CASRRTSTDTQYF
CDR3 DNA: TGTGCCAGCAGAAGGACTAGCACAGATACGCAGTATTTT
V gene: TRBV6-7
D gene: NA
clone size: NA
J gene: TRBJ2-3

CDR3 protein: CATSGRNTEAFF
CDR3 DNA: TGTGCCACCTCTGGACGGAACACTGAAGCTTTCTTT
V gene: TRBV6-1
D gene: NA
clone size: NA
J gene: TRBJ1-1

CDR3 protein: CASSARDRAEEQYF
CDR3 DNA: TGTGCCAGCAGCGCCCGGGACAGGGCCGAAGAGCAGTACTTC
V gene: TRBV9
D gene: TRBD1
clone size: NA
J gene: TRBJ2-7

CDR3 protein: CASSLNFMGLATGETQYF
CDR3 DNA: TGTGCCAGCAGTTTAAATTTCATGGGACTAGCTACAGGGGAGACCCAGTACTTC
V gene: TRBV28
D gene: TRBD2
clone size: NA
J gene: TRBJ2-5

CDR3 protein: CASSTSGRGPQPQHF
CDR3 DNA: TGTGCCAGCAGTACCTCCGGCCGGGGTCCACAGCCCCAGCATTTT
V gene: TRBV27
D gene: NA
clone size: NA
J gene: TRBJ1-5

CDR3 protein: CASNPQWDFNNEQFF
CDR3 DNA: TGTGCCAGCAACCCACAGTGGGATTTTAACAATGAGCAGTTCTTC
V gene: TRBV27
D gene: NA
clone size: NA
J gene: TRBJ2-1

CDR3 protein: CASSSQVNTDTQYF
CDR3 DNA: TGTGCCAGCAGTTCACAGGTTAACACAGATACGCAGTATTTT
V gene: TRBV6-5
D gene: NA
clone size: NA
J gene: TRBJ2-3